A single sample is the source of the 11 T cell receptor beta chains below, sequenced in a study of neoadjuvant anti-PD-1 for oral cavity cancer. Sample time point: after neoadjuvant nivolumab, at surgical resection. The repertoire was sequenced with immunoSEQ multiplex PCR; TCRdb's copy has only in-frame clones and lacks some. The data contain approximately 13,000 clones, about two thirds of them singletons. Sequencing was performed on PBMCs, taken after nivolumab (anti-PD-1) treatment. Source of these receptors: a person aged 35-79 years with oral cavity squamous cell carcinoma.

The chain has TRBV7-8 and TRBJ2-1; D gene uncertain. The V end was cut by 3 bases, the J end by 1 base, with 7 bases between. The CDR3 covers 14 residues. Looked up from germline, CDR1 is SGHVS and CDR2 is FQNEAQ. CDR3 sequence reads: CASSFDWSYNEQFF. CDR3 DNA sequence: TGTGCCAGCAGCTTTGACTGGTCCTACAATGAGCAGTTCTTC. The full variable domain, rest sourced from reference TRBV7-8 and TRBJ2-1, is GAGVSQSPRYKVAKRGQDVALRCDPISGHVSLFWYQQALGQGPEFLTYFQNEAQLDKSGLPSDRFFAERPEGSVSTLKIQRTQQEDSAVYLCASSFDWSYNEQFFGPGTRLTVL.

This chain links TRBV28 with TRBJ2-3; 8 bases match TRBD2. From germline, CDR1 is MDHEN and CDR2 SYDVKM. The J segment lost 0 bases and the V segment lost 2 bases, leaving 4 bases of the junction unmatched. The CDR3 consists of 16 residues. CDR3 nucleotide sequence: TGTGCCAGCAGTTTACCTAGCGGGCCTAGCACAGATACGCAGTATTTT. Protein product: CASSLPSGPSTDTQYF.

This chain links TRBV5-1 with TRBJ2-3; 10 positions agree with TRBD1. CDR1 and CDR2 from the germline V gene are SGHRS and YFSETQ. V shed 2 bases, J shed 4 bases, and the junction held 1 base outside the gene matches. CDR3 length equals 14 residues. Here the CDR3 reads CASSLGQGADTQYF. The CDR3 DNA sequence: TGCGCCAGCAGCTTAGGACAGGGGGCAGATACGCAGTATTTT.

This clone appeared a few times. One end of the junction is discordant with germline, which a read error may explain. The chain carries TRBV20-1 and TRBJ1-2, with TRBD1 matching 12 bases. The CDR3 has 11 amino acids. Per germline, CDR1 DFQATT and CDR2 SNEGSKA (reference sequence). Written as DNA, the CDR3 is TGCAGTGCTACGGGACAGGGGGCGGAAAGATTC. This gives the protein CSATGQGAERF.

This clone was counted a single time. V is TRBV7-8 and J is TRBJ2-5, with 8 bases identical to TRBD1. V trimming: 5 bases; J trimming: 4 bases; junction bases outside the gene matches: 6. Germline loops: CDR1 SGHVS, CDR2 FQNEAQ. CDR3 length equals 14 residues. In DNA, the CDR3 is TGTGCCAGCAGCGTCGGACAGGGTCCAGAGACCCAGTACTTC. Translation: CASSVGQGPETQYF.

This clone was picked up a small number of times. The chain links TRBV6-1 to TRBJ2-7; perhaps TRBD1 as D (6 bases). This CDR3 has 14 residues. V dropped 10 bases and J dropped 2 bases, with 18 bases sitting between them. The V gene's germline CDR1 is MNHNS and CDR2 SASEGT. The CDR3 DNA follows: TGTGCCATCGCGACAGGACCCCCTACCTACGAGCAGTACTTC. It yields the protein CAIATGPPTYEQYF.

This clone was seen only a few times. This chain joins TRBV5-5 and TRBJ1-5; D unresolved. CDR1 is SGHKS, CDR2 YYEKEE, per germline (reference sequence). This CDR3 has 16 amino acids. V was cut by 4 bases and J by 3 bases, with 17 bases left in between. The CDR3 DNA is TGTGCCAGCAGCATTCTCTTCCAGGATTCCAATCAGCCCCAGCATTTT. Translated: CASSILFQDSNQPQHF.

The chain uses TRBV28 and TRBJ2-5; D perhaps matches TRBD1 (6 bases). CDR1 MDHEN and CDR2 SYDVKM come from the germline V gene. V shed 3 bases and J shed 2 bases, with 13 bases lying between them. This CDR3 is built from 15 residues. CDR3 sequence (DNA): TGTGCCAGCAGTTTGTTCCAGGGGAATCAAGAGACCCAGTACTTC. Protein sequence: CASSLFQGNQETQYF.

This clone came up a few times. The chain recombines TRBV6-6 with TRBJ1-1; D unresolved. V lost 2 bases and J 3 bases, leaving 4 bases between the germline ends. This CDR3 comprises 12 residues. Germline V gene sequence: CDR1 MNHNY, CDR2 SVGAGI (reference sequence). The CDR3, as DNA: TGTGCCAGCAGTTACGGGGACACTGAAGCTTTCTTT. It translates to CASSYGDTEAFF.

The chain joins TRBV28 to TRBJ1-2; D gene uncertain. The CDR3 totals 12 residues. Trimming pared 5 bases from V and 7 bases from J, leaving 11 bases between. Germline lookup yields CDR1 MDHEN and CDR2 SYDVKM. CDR3 sequence: CASSVRSRGYTF. The CDR3 coding sequence is TGTGCCAGCAGTGTCCGGTCCCGTGGCTACACCTTC.

This chain's CDR3 is CASRTVGEAFF. The CDR3 nucleotides are TGTGCCAGCAGAACGGTAGGAGAAGCTTTCTTT. The chain employs TRBV6-5 and TRBJ1-1, with D unresolved. Germline lookup yields CDR1 MNHEY and CDR2 SVGAGI. The CDR3 sequence is 11 residues long. V was clipped by 6 bases and J by 8 bases, with 10 bases between them.